Below are 9 T cell receptor beta chains sequenced from a single sample in a study of identical twins. From the 5' RACE reads, TCRdb called clonotypes with MiXCR, one entry per CDR3 protein. The sample lists over 200,000 distinct CDR3 sequences; roughly a tenth were seen once. The sample comprised memory T cells sorted from blood. Receptors originate from a man aged 50 to 59 in good health.

In this sample, this clonotype turned up a few times. J is TRBJ1-2 and V is TRBV20-1, with D hard to call. The CDR3 has 14 residues. Trimming removed 0 bases at V and 7 bases at J, with 15 bases between. Germline-derived CDR1 and CDR2 are DFQATT and SNEGSKA (reference sequence). This CDR3 reads CSARDSRLAGGYTF. The DNA for the CDR3 is TGCAGTGCTAGAGATAGCCGATTGGCAGGTGGCTACACCTTC.

The chain employs TRBV2 and TRBJ2-5; unclear D gene. This CDR3 has 13 residues. Germline values: CDR1 SNHLY, CDR2 FYNNEI. Trimming pared 7 bases from V and 1 base from J, leaving 10 bases between. CDR3 nucleotide sequence: TGTGCCAGCAAGAGAGATACCCAAGAGACCCAGTACTTC. As protein: CASKRDTQETQYF.

A few counts support this clonotype. The chain carries TRBV3-1 and TRBJ2-2; the D is unclear. The length of the CDR3 is 11 residues. The V end was cut by 6 bases, the J end by 5 bases, with 4 bases between. Germline CDR1 reads LGHDT; CDR2 reads YNNKEL (reference sequence). The DNA for the CDR3 is TGTGCCAGCAGGTCAACCGGGGAGCTGTTTTTT. This gives the protein CASRSTGELFF. The full variable domain, completed using reference TRBV3-1 and TRBJ2-2, is DTAVSQTPKYLVTQMGNDKSIKCEQNLGHDTMYWYKQDSKKFLKIMFSYNNKELIINETVPNRFSPKSPDKAHLNLHINSLELGDSAVYFCASRSTGELFFGEGSRLTVL.

The J gene is TRBJ2-1, the V gene TRBV29-1; TRBD1 is a possible D gene (6 bases). V lost 6 bases and J lost 3, with 6 bases in between. The CDR3 has 11 amino acids. Germline CDR1 and CDR2: SQVTM and ANQGSEA. The CDR3 DNA is TGCAGCGTGGACAGCTACAATGAGCAGTTCTTC. Amino acids: CSVDSYNEQFF.

This clonotype has only a few counts. This sequence joins TRBV20-1 and TRBJ1-4; no reliable D call. Between the trimmed V and J ends, which lost 1 base and 4 bases, there was a span of 7 bases. Germline V gives CDR1 DFQATT, CDR2 SNEGSKA (reference sequence). The CDR3 contains 13 residues. The CDR3: CSARVELNEKLFF. DNA for the CDR3: TGCAGTGCTAGAGTAGAGCTTAATGAAAAACTGTTTTTT.

Many counts were recorded for this clonotype. V and J are TRBV27 and TRBJ2-1, with D possibly matching TRBD1 (5 bases). This CDR3 has 14 amino acids. Trimming took off 2 bases at V and 4 bases at J, with 9 bases between the two ends. Per the germline V gene, CDR1 is MNHEY and CDR2 is SMNVEV (reference sequence). The CDR3 is CASSLQGRYNEQFF. Written as DNA, the CDR3 is TGTGCCAGCAGTTTACAGGGTCGGTACAATGAGCAGTTCTTC.

In its sample, this clonotype was seen a few times. Here the CDR3 reads CASSLALLRENEQFF. The CDR3 DNA follows: TGTGCCAGCAGCTTAGCACTCCTCAGGGAAAATGAGCAGTTCTTC. The chain joins TRBV7-2 to TRBJ2-1; TRBD1 is a possible D gene (5 bases). CDR1 and CDR2 (germline): SGHTA, FQGNSA. The ends were cut back, 0 bases at V and 7 bases at J, with 13 bases in the middle. The CDR3 spans 15 residues.

The CDR3 sequence: CASSPAVGAEAFF. The CDR3 DNA is TGTGCCAGCTCACCGGCTGTTGGGGCTGAAGCTTTCTTT. The rearrangement joins TRBV18 to TRBJ1-1; D is uncertain. V lost 3 bases, J lost 6 bases, and 11 bases lay in between. This CDR3 region has 13 residues. Germline CDR1 reads KGHSH; CDR2 reads LQKENI.

The chain combines TRBV5-1 with TRBJ2-3, with D possibly called TRBD1 or TRBD2 (7 bases each). V was trimmed by 7 bases and J by 3 bases, leaving 21 bases between them. The CDR3 is made up of 16 amino acids. Germline lookup yields CDR1 SGHRS and CDR2 YFSETQ. This chain's CDR3 is CASRRTRGPLTDTQYF. CDR3 nucleotides: TGCGCCAGCCGGCGGACTAGGGGGCCCTTAACAGATACGCAGTATTTT.